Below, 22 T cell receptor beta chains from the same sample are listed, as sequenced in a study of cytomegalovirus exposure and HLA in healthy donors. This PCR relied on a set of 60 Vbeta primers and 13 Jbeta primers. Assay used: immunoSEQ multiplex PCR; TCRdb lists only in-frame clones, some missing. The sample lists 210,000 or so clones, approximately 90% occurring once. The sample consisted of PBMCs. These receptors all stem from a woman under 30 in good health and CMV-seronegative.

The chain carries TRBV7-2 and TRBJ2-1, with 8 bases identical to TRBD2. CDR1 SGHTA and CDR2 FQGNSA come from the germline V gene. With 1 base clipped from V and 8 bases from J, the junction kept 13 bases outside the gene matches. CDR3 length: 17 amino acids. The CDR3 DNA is TGTGCCAGCAGCTTAGATACTAGCGGTCCCCGCGCCCATGAGCAGTTCTTC. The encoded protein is CASSLDTSGPRAHEQFF.

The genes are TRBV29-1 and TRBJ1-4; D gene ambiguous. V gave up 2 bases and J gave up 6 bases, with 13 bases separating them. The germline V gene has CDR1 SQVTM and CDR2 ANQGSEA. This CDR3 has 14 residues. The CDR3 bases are TGCAGCGTTGAATTGGTCGGAGGAGATGAAAAACTGTTTTTT. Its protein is CSVELVGGDEKLFF. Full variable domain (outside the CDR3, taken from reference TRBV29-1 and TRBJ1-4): SAVISQKPSRDICQRGTSLTIQCQVDSQVTMMFWYRQQPGQSLTLIATANQGSEATYESGFVIDKFPISRPNLTFSTLTVSNMSPEDSSIYLCSVELVGGDEKLFFGSGTQLSVL.

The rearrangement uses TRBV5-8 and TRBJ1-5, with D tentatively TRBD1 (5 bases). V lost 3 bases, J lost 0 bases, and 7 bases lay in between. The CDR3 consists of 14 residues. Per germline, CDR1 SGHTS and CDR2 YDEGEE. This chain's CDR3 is CASSYRGSNQPQHF. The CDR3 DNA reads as TGTGCCAGCAGCTATAGGGGTAGCAATCAGCCCCAGCATTTT.

CDR3 region: CASSSERTGGNYGYTF. As DNA, the CDR3 is TGTGCCAGCAGCTCAGAGAGGACAGGGGGGAACTATGGCTACACCTTC. The chain combines TRBV7-2 with TRBJ1-2, with TRBD1 matching over 10 bases. The ends lost 4 bases at V and 2 bases at J; junction bases unmatched: 7. Germline loops: CDR1 SGHTA, CDR2 FQGNSA. The CDR3 is 16 amino acids.

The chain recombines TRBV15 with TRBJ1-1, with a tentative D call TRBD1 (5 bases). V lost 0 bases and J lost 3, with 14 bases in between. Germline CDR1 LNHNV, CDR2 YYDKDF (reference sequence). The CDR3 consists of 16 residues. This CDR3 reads CATSRDPSGKDTEAFF. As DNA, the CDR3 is TGTGCCACCAGCAGAGATCCCTCAGGGAAGGACACTGAAGCTTTCTTT.

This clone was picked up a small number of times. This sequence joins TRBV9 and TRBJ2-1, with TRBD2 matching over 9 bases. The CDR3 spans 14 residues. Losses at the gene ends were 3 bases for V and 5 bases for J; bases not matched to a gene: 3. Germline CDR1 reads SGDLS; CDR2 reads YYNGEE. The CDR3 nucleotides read TGTGCCAGCAGCGCCATAGCGGGAGACAATGAGCAGTTCTTC. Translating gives CASSAIAGDNEQFF.

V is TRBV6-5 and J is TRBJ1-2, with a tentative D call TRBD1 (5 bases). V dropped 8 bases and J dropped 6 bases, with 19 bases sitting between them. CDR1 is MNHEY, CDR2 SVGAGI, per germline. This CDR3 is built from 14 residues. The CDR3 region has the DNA TGTGCCAGCTTAATAAGGGCAGGGAATGATGGCTACACCTTC. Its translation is CASLIRAGNDGYTF.

CDR3 DNA sequence: TGTGCCAGCAGCTTACACAGGGGGCCGGGTGAAAAACTGTTTTTT. The encoded protein is CASSLHRGPGEKLFF. The chain joins TRBV7-2 to TRBJ1-4; 9 nucleotides line up with TRBD1. This CDR3 is 15 amino acids long. Germline V lookup: CDR1 SGHTA, CDR2 FQGNSA. V lost 2 bases and J lost 7; bases outside the gene matches: 5.

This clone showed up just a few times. Here the CDR3 reads CACLDSGSYEQYF. DNA of the CDR3: TGTGCCTGCCTAGATAGCGGGAGCTACGAGCAGTACTTC. V is TRBV30 and J is TRBJ2-7; TRBD2 matches at 9 bases. Germline CDR1 reads GTSNPN; CDR2 reads SVGIG (reference sequence). After removal of 6 bases from V and 3 bases from J, the junction contained 6 bases not matched to a gene. The CDR3 runs 13 residues.

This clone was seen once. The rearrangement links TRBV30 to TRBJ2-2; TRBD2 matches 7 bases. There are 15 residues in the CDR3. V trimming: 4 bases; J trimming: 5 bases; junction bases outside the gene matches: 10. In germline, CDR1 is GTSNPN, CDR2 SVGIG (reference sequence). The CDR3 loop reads CAWTGVRGGTGELFF. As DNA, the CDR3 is TGTGCCTGGACAGGTGTTCGGGGAGGGACCGGGGAGCTGTTTTTT. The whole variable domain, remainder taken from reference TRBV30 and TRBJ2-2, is SQTIHQWPATLVQPVGSPLSLECTVEGTSNPNLYWYRQAAGRGLQLLFYSVGIGQISSEVPQNLSASRPQDRQFILSSKKLLLSDSGFYLCAWTGVRGGTGELFFGEGSRLTVL.

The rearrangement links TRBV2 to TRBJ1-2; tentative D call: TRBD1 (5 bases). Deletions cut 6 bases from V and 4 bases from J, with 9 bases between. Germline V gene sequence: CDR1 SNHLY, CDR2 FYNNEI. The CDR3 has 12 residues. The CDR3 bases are TGTGCCAGCAGCCCGACAGCCTATGGCTACACCTTC. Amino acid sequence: CASSPTAYGYTF.

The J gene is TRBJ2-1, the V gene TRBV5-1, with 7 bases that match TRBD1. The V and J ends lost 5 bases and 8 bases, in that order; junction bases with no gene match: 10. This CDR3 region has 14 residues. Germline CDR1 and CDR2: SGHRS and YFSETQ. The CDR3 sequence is CASSSTGVFDEQFF. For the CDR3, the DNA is TGCGCCAGCAGTTCAACAGGGGTGTTTGATGAGCAGTTCTTC. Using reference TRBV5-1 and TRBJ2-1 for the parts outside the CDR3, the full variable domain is KAGVTQTPRYLIKTRGQQVTLSCSPISGHRSVSWYQQTPGQGLQFLFEYFSETQRNKGNFPGRFSGRQFSNSRSEMNVSTLELGDSALYLCASSSTGVFDEQFFGPGTRLTVL.

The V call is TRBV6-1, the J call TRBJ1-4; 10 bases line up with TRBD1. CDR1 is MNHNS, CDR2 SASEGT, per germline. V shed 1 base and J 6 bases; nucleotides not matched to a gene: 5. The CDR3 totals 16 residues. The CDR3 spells CASSEGTGGEDEKLFF. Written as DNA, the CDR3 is TGTGCCAGCAGTGAAGGGACAGGGGGGGAGGATGAAAAACTGTTTTTT.

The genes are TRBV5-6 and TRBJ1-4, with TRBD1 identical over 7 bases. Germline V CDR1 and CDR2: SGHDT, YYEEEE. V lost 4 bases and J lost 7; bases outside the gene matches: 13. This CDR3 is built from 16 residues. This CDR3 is CASSRGQLGNTEKLFF. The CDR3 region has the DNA TGTGCCAGCAGCCGGGGACAGTTAGGGAATACTGAAAAACTGTTTTTT.

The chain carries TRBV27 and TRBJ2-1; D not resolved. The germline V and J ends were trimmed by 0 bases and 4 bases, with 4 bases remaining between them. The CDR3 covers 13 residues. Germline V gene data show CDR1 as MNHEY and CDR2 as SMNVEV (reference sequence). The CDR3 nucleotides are TGTGCCAGCAGTTTATCCCCATACAATGAGCAGTTCTTC. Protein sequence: CASSLSPYNEQFF.

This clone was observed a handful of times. Here the CDR3 DNA reads TGTGCCAGCAGTGAGACAGGGGCGCGCTACGAGCAGTACTTC. Its translation is CASSETGARYEQYF. V usage is TRBV25-1 and J usage is TRBJ2-7, with TRBD1 identical over 8 bases. The CDR3 is 14 residues long. Germline CDR1 MGHDK, CDR2 SYGVNS. Germline trimming cut 3 bases from V and 3 bases from J; bases unmatched to any gene: 4.

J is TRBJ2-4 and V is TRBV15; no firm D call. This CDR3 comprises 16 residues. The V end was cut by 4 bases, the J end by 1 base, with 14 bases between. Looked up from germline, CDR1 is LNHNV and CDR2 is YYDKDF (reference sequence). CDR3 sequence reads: CATSTGSVSAKNIQYF. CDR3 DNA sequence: TGTGCCACCAGCACAGGATCCGTCTCGGCCAAAAACATTCAGTACTTC.

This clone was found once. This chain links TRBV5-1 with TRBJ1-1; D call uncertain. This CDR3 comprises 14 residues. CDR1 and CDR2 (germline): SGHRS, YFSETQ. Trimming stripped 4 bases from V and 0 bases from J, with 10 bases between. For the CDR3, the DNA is TGCGCCAGCAGCCCACCGTCGGTGAACACTGAAGCTTTCTTT. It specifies CASSPPSVNTEAFF.

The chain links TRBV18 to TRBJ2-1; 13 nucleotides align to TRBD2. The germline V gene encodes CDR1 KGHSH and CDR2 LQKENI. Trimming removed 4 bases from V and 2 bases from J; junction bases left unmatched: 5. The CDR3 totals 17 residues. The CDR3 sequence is CASSRTSGSVTYNEQFF. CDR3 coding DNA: TGTGCCAGCTCACGGACTAGCGGGAGTGTGACCTACAATGAGCAGTTCTTC.

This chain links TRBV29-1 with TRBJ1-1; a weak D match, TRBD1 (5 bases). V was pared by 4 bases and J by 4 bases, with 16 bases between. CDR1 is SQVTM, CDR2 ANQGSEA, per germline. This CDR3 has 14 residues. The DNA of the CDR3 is TGCAGCGTTGTGGCCCAGGGCACGGTCACTGAAGCTTTCTTT. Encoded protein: CSVVAQGTVTEAFF.

CDR3 coding DNA: TGTGCCAGCAGTGTATATCCGGTGAACACCGGGGAGCTGTTTTTT. Translated, it gives CASSVYPVNTGELFF. The V call is TRBV27, the J call TRBJ2-2; D ambiguous. Germline CDR1 and CDR2: MNHEY and SMNVEV (reference sequence). The CDR3 has 15 amino acids. V was pared by 5 bases and J by 1 base, with 11 bases between.

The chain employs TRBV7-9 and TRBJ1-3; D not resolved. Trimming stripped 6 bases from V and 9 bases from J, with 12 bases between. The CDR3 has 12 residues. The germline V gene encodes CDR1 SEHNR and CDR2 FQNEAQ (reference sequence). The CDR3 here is CASSPGGPTIYF. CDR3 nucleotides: TGTGCCAGCAGTCCGGGAGGACCCACCATATATTTT.